This T cell receptor beta chain comes out of a study of blood T cell repertoires in COVID-19. Produced via immunoSEQ multiplex PCR; TCRdb's table is partial and in-frame only. Of some 70,000 clones detected, 89% appear once; the ten largest clones hold roughly 7.6%. Germline CDR1 is SGHTA and CDR2 is FQGNSA. Between the trimmed V and J ends, which lost 0 bases and 4 bases, there was a span of 9 bases. The CDR3 length is 14 residues. The chain is built from TRBV7-2 and TRBJ2-5; possible D gene TRBD2, 5 bases. The sequence was obtained from a man between 50 and 59 years old with active COVID-19. The sequencing input was peripheral blood. The CDR3 DNA reads as TGTGCCAGCAGCTTAGCTCGGGCGGGAGAGACCCAGTACTTC. Translating gives CASSLARAGETQYF.